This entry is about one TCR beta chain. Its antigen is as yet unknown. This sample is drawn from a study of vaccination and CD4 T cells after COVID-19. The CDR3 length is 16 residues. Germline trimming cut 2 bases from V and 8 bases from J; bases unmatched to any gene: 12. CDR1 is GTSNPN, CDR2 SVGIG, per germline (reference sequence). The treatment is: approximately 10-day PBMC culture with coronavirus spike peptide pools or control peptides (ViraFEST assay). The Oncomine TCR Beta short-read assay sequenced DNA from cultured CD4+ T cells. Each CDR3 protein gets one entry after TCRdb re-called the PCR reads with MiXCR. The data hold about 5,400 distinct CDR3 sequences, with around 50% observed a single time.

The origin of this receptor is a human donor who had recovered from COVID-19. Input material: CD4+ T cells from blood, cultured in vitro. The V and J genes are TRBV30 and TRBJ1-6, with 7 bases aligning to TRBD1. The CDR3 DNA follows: TGTGCCTGGAGTCCACCGGGTGGGACAGACTATTCACCCCTCCACTTT. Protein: CAWSPPGGTDYSPLHF.